This paragraph reports one T cell receptor beta chain. The data are from a study of blood T cell repertoires in COVID-19. Study-level background: PBMCs, B-cell-depleted T cells, or T cells were the source of the cDNA or gDNA that made up the material.

Using immunoSEQ multiplex PCR, the repertoire was profiled, and TCRdb retains in-frame clones only, with some absent. In the table there are fewer than 500,000 clones, around 90% of which are singletons. There are 12 residues in the CDR3. The V end lost 2 bases, the J end lost 10 bases, and 11 bases lay between the germline ends. Germline values: CDR1 MNHEY, CDR2 SVGAGI. Sequenced: PBMCs or T cells enriched from blood (not recorded which). The chain carries TRBV6-5 and TRBJ1-2; D ambiguous. The TCR comes from a woman in her late teens or twenties who had recovered from COVID-19. The CDR3 DNA sequence: TGTGCCAGCAGTTACCGGGGAGAAGTCTACACCTTC. It is translated as CASSYRGEVYTF.